This entry concerns a single TCR beta chain. Its antigen has not been determined. No clone much larger than this one lies a single base away; base qualities are absent. The data belong to a study of blood T cell repertoires in COVID-19 (dated by TCRdb to the early 2020s). About the investigation overall: Collaborator samples came from the United States, Italy and Spain and covered acute and convalescent phases of COVID-19. The material from the prospective study consisted of cDNA or gDNA derived from T cells, B-cell-depleted T cells, or PBMCs. Subjects who had been exposed to COVID-19, were actively infected with it, or had recovered from it provided the deeply sampled blood TCRbeta repertoires that made up the dataset. The repertoires were released in a freely available public database meant as a resource for research on the immune response to SARS-CoV-2. Samples were obtained from the ongoing ImmuneRACE study (first 160 participants) and from 1,200 or so subjects provided by 6 global collaborators. A de-identified subject ID, COVID-19 status, age in years and sex were almost always included in the sample metadata. HLA class I and class II types, where available, came from metadata supplied by the sample provider rather than from assay-based typing. What the authors observed across the whole study: The quantity of clinical and demographic metadata differed by source and by participant and was supplied without curation.

Whole blood was collected in K2EDTA tubes by collaborating institutions according to the institutions' own protocols. For TCRbeta analysis, collaborators shipped samples as frozen whole blood, isolated PBMCs, or DNA extracted from either of those sample types. V loses 3 bases of germline sequence and J loses 0 bases, and the interval between the two ends is 15 bases. Reading from cysteine to phenylalanine, the CDR3 counts 17 amino acids. Only the CDR3 DNA stays, 51 bases, in frame from base 1. CDR1 and CDR2, looked up from the germline V gene (reference sequence), are LNHDA and SQIVND. TCRbeta CDR3 regions were amplified from genomic DNA using the immunoSEQ Assay, a bias-controlled multiplex PCR. The source study handled its data this way. Within the assay, amplification of reference gene primers was used to estimate how many nucleated cells each sample contained. To quantify the absolute abundance of each unique TCRbeta CDR3 rearrangement, sequence reads were collapsed and filtered. For each sample, productive Simpson clonality was calculated by taking the square root of Simpson's diversity index across productive rearrangements. In its TCRdb copy, this immuneACCESS table keeps in-frame sequences only and misses some clones. Where compared with another copy, unresolved V genes explain less than half of these, and the others have no known cause. D and trimming were read from the DNA, whereas the V and J calls and clone size are those reported in that table. The sample table records about 130,000 clones; over 60% of these occur just once. The ten largest clones add up to around 2% of the sample.

This TCR was sampled from a woman between 65 and 79 years old with acute or convalescent COVID-19. The chain was built from TRBV19 and TRBJ2-4; the D gene remains uncertain. The sample was peripheral blood. The bases are TGTGCCAGTAGTATGTCAGGTTCAATTCTAGCCAAAAACATTCAGTACTTC. This codes for CASSMSGSILAKNIQYF.